This TCR beta chain was identified in a study of blood T cell repertoires in COVID-19. Across the whole study: The origin of the acute and convalescent COVID-19 samples was the United States, Italy and Spain. T cells, B-cell-depleted T cells, or PBMCs provided the cDNA or gDNA that served as material.

Participants, about 18 to 90 years old, spanned about two dozen US areas. Each participant's cohort was designated according to participant-reported clinical history. TCRdb's copy holds only in-frame clones and misses some; the assay was immunoSEQ multiplex PCR. The data hold around 330,000 clones, with 89% observed a single time. The source is a woman between 40 and 50 years old who had recovered from COVID-19. Sequencing input: PBMCs or T cells enriched from blood (not recorded which).

CDR3 DNA sequence: TGTGCCACCAGCAGAGATGGTACGACAGGGGCCGTGGGGGGCTACACCTTC. Translated: CATSRDGTTGAVGGYTF. The rearrangement joins TRBV15 to TRBJ1-2, with 8 bases lining up with TRBD1. There are 17 residues in the CDR3. The germline V gene encodes CDR1 LNHNV and CDR2 YYDKDF (reference sequence). V gave up 0 bases and J gave up 8 bases; unmatched junction bases: 14. Using reference TRBV15 and TRBJ1-2 for the parts outside the CDR3, the full variable domain is DAMVIQNPRYQVTQFGKPVTLSCSQTLNHNVMYWYQQKSSQAPKLLFHYYDKDFNNEADTPDNFQSRRPNTSFCFLDIRSPGLGDTAMYLCATSRDGTTGAVGGYTFGSGTRLTVV.